A single T cell receptor beta chain is shown here with its context. In the authors' methods: Estimation of nucleated cell counts relied on the amplification of reference gene primers. Repertoires were generated with immunoSEQ multiplex PCR, while TCRdb's copy carries only in-frame clones and drops some. V and J calls and clone size are as listed in that table; D and trimming were resolved from the DNA. The sample carries fewer than 80,000 clones, less than 85% recorded once. The data belong to a study of blood T cell repertoires in COVID-19. Looking at the study overall: The origin of the acute and convalescent COVID-19 samples was the United States, Italy and Spain. In each case, the material was cDNA or gDNA derived from T cells, B-cell-depleted T cells, or PBMCs.

Trimming cost V 2 bases and J 6 bases, with 14 bases left between them. Germline CDR1 and CDR2: GTSNPN and SVGIG (reference sequence). The CDR3 sequence is 14 residues long. V and J are TRBV30 and TRBJ2-1; perhaps TRBD2 as D (6 bases). The source material was peripheral blood. This sequence was found in a man in his fifties or sixties with acute or convalescent COVID-19. The CDR3, as DNA: TGTGCCTGGAGTCCCGCGGGGCATAGCAATGAGCAGTTCTTC. Its protein product is CAWSPAGHSNEQFF.